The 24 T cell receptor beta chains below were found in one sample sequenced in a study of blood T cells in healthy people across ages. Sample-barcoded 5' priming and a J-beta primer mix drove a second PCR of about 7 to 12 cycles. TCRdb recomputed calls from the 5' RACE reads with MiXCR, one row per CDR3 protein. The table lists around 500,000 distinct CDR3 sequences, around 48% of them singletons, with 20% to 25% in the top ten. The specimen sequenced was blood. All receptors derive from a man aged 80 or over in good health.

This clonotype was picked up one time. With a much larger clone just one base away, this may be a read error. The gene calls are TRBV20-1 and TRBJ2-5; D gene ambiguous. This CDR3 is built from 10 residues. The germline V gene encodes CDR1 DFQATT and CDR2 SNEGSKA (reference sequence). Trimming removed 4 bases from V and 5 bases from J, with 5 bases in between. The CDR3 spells CSAIGETQYF. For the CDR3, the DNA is TGCAGTGCTATAGGGGAGACCCAGTACTTC.

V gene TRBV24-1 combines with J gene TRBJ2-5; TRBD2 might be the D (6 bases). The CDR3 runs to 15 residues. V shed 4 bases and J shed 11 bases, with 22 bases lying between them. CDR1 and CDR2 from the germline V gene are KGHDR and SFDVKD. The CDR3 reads CATSEGGEVRNEQYF. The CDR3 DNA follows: TGTGCCACCAGTGAAGGAGGGGAAGTCAGAAATGAGCAGTACTTC.

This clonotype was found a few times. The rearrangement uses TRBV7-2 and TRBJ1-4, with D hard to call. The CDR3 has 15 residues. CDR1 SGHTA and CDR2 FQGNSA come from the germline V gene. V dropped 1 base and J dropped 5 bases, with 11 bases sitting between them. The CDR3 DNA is TGTGCCAGCAGCTTAGTACGGTTCCCAAATGAAAAACTGTTTTTT. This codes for CASSLVRFPNEKLFF.

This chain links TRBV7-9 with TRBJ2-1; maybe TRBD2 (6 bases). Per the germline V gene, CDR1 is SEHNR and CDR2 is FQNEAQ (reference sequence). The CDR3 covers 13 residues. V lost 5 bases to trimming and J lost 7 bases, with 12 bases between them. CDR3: CASSNIRGNEQFF. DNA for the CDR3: TGTGCCAGCAGCAATATACGGGGGAATGAGCAGTTCTTC.

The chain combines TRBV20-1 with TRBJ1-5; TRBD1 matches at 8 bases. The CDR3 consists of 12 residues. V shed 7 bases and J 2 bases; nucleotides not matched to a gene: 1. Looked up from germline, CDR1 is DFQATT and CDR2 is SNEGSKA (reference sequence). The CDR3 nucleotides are TGCAGTGTGGGACAGGGCAATCAGCCCCAGCATTTT. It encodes CSVGQGNQPQHF.

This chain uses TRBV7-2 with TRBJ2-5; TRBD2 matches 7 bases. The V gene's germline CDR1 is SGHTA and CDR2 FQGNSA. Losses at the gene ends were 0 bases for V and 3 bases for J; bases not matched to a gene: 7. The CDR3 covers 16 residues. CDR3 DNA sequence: TGTGCCAGCAGCTTAGCGCTAACTAGCGCAAAAGAGACCCAGTACTTC. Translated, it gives CASSLALTSAKETQYF.

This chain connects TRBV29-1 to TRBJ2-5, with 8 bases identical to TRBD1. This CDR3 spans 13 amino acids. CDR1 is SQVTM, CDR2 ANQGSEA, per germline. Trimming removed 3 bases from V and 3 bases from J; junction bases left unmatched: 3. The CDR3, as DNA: TGCAGCGTTGATCTGACAGGGGAAGAGACCCAGTACTTC. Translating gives CSVDLTGEETQYF.

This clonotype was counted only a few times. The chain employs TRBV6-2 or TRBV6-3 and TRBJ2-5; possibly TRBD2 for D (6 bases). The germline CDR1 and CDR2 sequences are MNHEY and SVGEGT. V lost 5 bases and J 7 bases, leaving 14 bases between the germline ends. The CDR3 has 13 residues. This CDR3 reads CASSRESSTTQYF. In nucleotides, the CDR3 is TGTGCCAGCAGTCGGGAGAGTAGTACGACCCAGTACTTC.

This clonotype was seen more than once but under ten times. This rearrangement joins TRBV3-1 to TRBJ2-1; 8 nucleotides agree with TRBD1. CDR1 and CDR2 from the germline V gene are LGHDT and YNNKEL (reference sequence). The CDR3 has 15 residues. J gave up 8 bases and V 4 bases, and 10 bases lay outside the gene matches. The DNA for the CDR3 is TGTGCCAGCAGCCTCCGGACAGGGAAAAGGGATGAGCAGTTCTTC. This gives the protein CASSLRTGKRDEQFF.

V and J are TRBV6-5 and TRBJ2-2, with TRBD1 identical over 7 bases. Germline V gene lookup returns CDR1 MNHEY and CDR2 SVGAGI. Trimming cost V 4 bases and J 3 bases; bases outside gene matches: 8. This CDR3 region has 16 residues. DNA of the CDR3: TGTGCCAGCAGTTCACAGGGGATTCCGCACACCGGGGAGCTGTTTTTT. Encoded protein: CASSSQGIPHTGELFF.

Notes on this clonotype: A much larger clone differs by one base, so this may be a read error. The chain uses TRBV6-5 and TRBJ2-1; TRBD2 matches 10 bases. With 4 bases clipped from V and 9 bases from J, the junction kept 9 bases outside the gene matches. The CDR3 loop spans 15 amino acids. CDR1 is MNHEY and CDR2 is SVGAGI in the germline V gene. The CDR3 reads CASSCKSGRAFEQFF. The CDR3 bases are TGTGCCAGCAGTTGCAAAAGCGGGAGGGCCTTTGAGCAGTTCTTC.

CDR3 sequence (DNA): TGTGCCAGCAGCCAGGACAGACTAGCGGAAGATAAAAACATTCAGTACTTC. Its translation is CASSQDRLAEDKNIQYF. The chain has TRBV4-2 and TRBJ2-4, with 9 nucleotides matching TRBD2. Germline trimming cut 3 bases from V and 4 bases from J; bases unmatched to any gene: 10. This CDR3 contains 17 residues. Germline V gives CDR1 LGHNA, CDR2 YNFKEQ.

The CDR3 sequence: CASSLDGQDPTNEKLFF. CDR3 DNA: TGTGCCAGCAGCTTAGATGGACAGGACCCAACTAATGAAAAACTGTTTTTT. The V and J genes are TRBV7-8 and TRBJ1-4; 7 bases align to TRBD1. After removal of 1 base from V and 0 bases from J, the junction contained 5 bases not matched to a gene. Germline-derived CDR1 and CDR2 are SGHVS and FQNEAQ. The CDR3 is 17 amino acids.

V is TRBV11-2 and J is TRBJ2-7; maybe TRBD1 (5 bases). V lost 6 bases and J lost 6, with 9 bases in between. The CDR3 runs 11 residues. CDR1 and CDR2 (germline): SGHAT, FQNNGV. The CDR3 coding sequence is TGTGCCAGCAGGGGGCCCTTCGAGCAGTACTTC. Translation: CASRGPFEQYF.

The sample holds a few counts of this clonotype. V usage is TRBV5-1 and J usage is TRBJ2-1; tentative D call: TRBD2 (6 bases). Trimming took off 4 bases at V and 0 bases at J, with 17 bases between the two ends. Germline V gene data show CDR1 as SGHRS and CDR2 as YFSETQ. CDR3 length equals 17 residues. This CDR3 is CASSPGLAIPSYNEQFF. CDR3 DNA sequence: TGCGCCAGCAGCCCCGGCCTAGCGATACCCTCCTACAATGAGCAGTTCTTC.

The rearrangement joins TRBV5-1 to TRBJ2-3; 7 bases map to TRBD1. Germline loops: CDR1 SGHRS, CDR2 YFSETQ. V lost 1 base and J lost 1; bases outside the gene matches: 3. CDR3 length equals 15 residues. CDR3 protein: CASSLPDRGTDTQYF. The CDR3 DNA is TGCGCCAGCAGCTTGCCAGACAGGGGCACAGATACGCAGTATTTT.

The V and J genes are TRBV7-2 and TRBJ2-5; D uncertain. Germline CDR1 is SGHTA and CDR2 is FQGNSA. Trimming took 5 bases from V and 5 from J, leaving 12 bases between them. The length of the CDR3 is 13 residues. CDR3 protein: CASSRRVAETQYF. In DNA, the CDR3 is TGTGCCAGCAGCCGCCGGGTGGCGGAGACCCAGTACTTC.

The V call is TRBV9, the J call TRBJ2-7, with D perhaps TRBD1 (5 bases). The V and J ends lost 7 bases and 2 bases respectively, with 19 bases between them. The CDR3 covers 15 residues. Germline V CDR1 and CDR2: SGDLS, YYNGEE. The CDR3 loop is CASAPTGVAAYEQYF. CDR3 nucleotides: TGTGCCAGCGCCCCTACAGGAGTTGCCGCCTACGAGCAGTACTTC.

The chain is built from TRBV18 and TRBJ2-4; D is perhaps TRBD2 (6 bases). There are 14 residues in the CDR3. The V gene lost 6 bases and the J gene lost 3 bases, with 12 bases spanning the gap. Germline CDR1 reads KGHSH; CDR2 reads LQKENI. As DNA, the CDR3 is TGTGCCAGCTCGAACGGGGGTGACAAAAACATTCAGTACTTC. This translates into CASSNGGDKNIQYF.

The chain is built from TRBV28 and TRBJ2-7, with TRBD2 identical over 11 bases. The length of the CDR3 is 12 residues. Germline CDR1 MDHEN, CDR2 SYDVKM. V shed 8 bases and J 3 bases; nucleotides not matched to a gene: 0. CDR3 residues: CASGTSGYEQYF. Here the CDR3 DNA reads TGTGCCAGCGGGACTAGCGGCTACGAGCAGTACTTC.

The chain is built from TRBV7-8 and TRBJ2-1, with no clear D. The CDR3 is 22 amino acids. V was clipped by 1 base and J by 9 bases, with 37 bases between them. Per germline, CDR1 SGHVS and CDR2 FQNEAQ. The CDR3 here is CASSLEPPMWSGRVLAGGEQFF. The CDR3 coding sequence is TGTGCCAGCAGCTTAGAACCCCCAATGTGGAGTGGACGAGTGCTCGCAGGCGGTGAGCAGTTCTTC. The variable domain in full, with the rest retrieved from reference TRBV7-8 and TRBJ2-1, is GAGVSQSPRYKVAKRGQDVALRCDPISGHVSLFWYQQALGQGPEFLTYFQNEAQLDKSGLPSDRFFAERPEGSVSTLKIQRTQQEDSAVYLCASSLEPPMWSGRVLAGGEQFFGPGTRLTVL.

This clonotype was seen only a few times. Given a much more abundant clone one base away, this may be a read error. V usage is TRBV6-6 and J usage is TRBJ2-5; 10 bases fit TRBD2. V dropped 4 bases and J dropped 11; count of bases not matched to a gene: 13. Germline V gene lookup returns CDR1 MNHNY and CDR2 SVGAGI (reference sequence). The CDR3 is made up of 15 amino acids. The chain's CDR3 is CASSSPGTSAAEQYF. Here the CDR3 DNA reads TGTGCCAGCAGTTCCCCCGGGACTAGCGCGGCTGAGCAGTACTTC.

Here the CDR3 reads CASSYNLYGYTF. The CDR3 coding sequence is TGTGCCAGCAGTTATAATCTCTATGGCTACACCTTC. This chain joins TRBV6-2 or TRBV6-3 and TRBJ1-2; no firm D call. CDR3 length equals 12 residues. V shed 3 bases and J shed 4 bases, with 6 bases lying between them. Germline CDR1 and CDR2: MNHEY and SVGEGT.

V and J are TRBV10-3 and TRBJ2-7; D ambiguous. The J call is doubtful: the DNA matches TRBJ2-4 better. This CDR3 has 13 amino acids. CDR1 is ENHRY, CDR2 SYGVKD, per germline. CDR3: CAISPRGVNIQYF. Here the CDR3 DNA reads TGTGCCATCAGTCCTCGCGGTGTGAACATTCAGTACTTC.